The entry that follows covers one TCR beta chain sequence. One end of the junction varies from germline; a read error may be responsible. Amplified TCR beta CDR3 regions came from RNA transcripts. The HTBI primer set drove a first-round RT-PCR of the TCR CDR3. TCRdb fed the multiplex PCR reads into MiXCR, producing one record per CDR3 protein. Among about 570,000 distinct CDR3 sequences listed, 13% to 15% were seen once. The sample originates from a study of T cells in Graves' hyperthyroidism and ophthalmopathy. Looked up from germline, CDR1 is ENHRY and CDR2 is SYGVKD. The CDR3 runs 17 residues. The genes are TRBV10-3 and TRBJ2-3; TRBD2 matches at 15 bases. The specimen was blood. This TCR was sampled from a woman aged 40 to 55 with Graves' hyperthyroidism. The CDR3 spells CAVSEGLAGGSTDTQYF. The CDR3 DNA is TGTGCCGTCAGTGAAGGACTAGCGGGAGGGAGCACAGATACGCAGTATTTT.